What follows are 30 T cell receptor beta chains derived from one specimen sequenced in a study of cytomegalovirus exposure and HLA in healthy donors. Use of 60 Vbeta and 13 Jbeta primers characterized the PCR. Here immunoSEQ multiplex PCR was the method, and the copy in TCRdb shows in-frame clones only, minus some. The repertoire holds about 190,000 clones, with around 85% as singletons. Sequenced material: PBMCs. These receptors originate from a man aged 35-49 years in good health and CMV-seropositive.

The chain has TRBV5-1 and TRBJ1-1, with TRBD1 matching over 10 bases. CDR1 and CDR2 from the germline V gene are SGHRS and YFSETQ. V gave up 3 bases and J gave up 4 bases; unmatched junction bases: 6. The length of the CDR3 is 15 residues. This CDR3 is CASSYRTGGGTEAFF. CDR3 in DNA: TGCGCCAGCAGCTACCGGACAGGGGGGGGCACTGAAGCTTTCTTT.

This chain connects TRBV10-1 to TRBJ1-4, with D maybe TRBD1 (6 bases). Trimming left V 4 bases short and J 8 bases short, with 17 bases between. The V gene's germline CDR1 is WNHNN and CDR2 SYGVQD (reference sequence). The length of the CDR3 is 15 residues. The CDR3 DNA reads as TGCGCCAGCAGTGCCTCTACGGGCCAGGGGGAAAAACTGTTTTTT. It translates to CASSASTGQGEKLFF.

This clone was seen only once. The chain joins TRBV10-3 to TRBJ2-2, with 7 bases that match TRBD2. Germline CDR1 is ENHRY and CDR2 is SYGVKD. Trimming cost V 5 bases and J 5 bases; bases outside gene matches: 8. This CDR3 has 15 residues. The DNA of the CDR3 is TGTGCCATCAGTCTAGCGGCGGGTCATACCGGGGAGCTGTTTTTT. It encodes CAISLAAGHTGELFF.

The genes are TRBV19 and TRBJ1-2; TRBD1 agrees at 9 bases. V was clipped by 4 bases and J by 6 bases; unmatched bases: 6. The CDR3 extends over 14 amino acids. Germline-derived CDR1 and CDR2 are LNHDA and SQIVND (reference sequence). This chain's CDR3 is CASSTGTGPDGYTF. Here the CDR3 DNA reads TGTGCCAGTAGTACGGGGACAGGGCCGGATGGCTACACCTTC.

This clone has just one count. The CDR3 region is CAWNSLEARRSPLHF. CDR3 bases: TGTGCCTGGAACTCTTTGGAGGCCCGGCGGTCACCCCTCCACTTT. This chain uses TRBV30 with TRBJ1-6; D not resolved. Germline V lookup: CDR1 GTSNPN, CDR2 SVGIG (reference sequence). The length of the CDR3 is 15 residues. V gave up 4 bases and J gave up 10 bases, with 20 bases separating them.

CDR3 nucleotides: TGTGCCACCAGCAGATCCGGGACAGGAGGACCCCGGGATACGCAGTATTTT. This translates into CATSRSGTGGPRDTQYF. This chain joins TRBV15 and TRBJ2-3, with 8 bases fitting TRBD1. The CDR3 length is 17 residues. The ends lost 2 bases at V and 6 bases at J; junction bases unmatched: 13. CDR1 is LNHNV and CDR2 is YYDKDF in the germline V gene (reference sequence).

The rearrangement links TRBV27 to TRBJ1-1; no firm D call. Germline V CDR1 and CDR2: MNHEY, SMNVEV (reference sequence). There are 14 residues in the CDR3. Trimming left V 2 bases short and J 5 bases short, with 12 bases between. CDR3 bases: TGTGCCAGCAGTTTACGAGGGCGAGGGACTGAAGCTTTCTTT. Its translation: CASSLRGRGTEAFF.

Regarding this clone: The same CDR3 arises from other DNA sequences in this sample as well. The chain carries TRBV6-5 and TRBJ2-3; 7 nucleotides line up with TRBD1. Germline V gives CDR1 MNHEY, CDR2 SVGAGI. This CDR3 region has 13 residues. J was trimmed by 1 base and V by 6 bases; bases with no gene match: 1. This chain's CDR3 is CASSTGGTDTQYF. The CDR3, as DNA: TGTGCCAGCAGCACAGGGGGCACAGATACGCAGTATTTT.

The chain couples TRBV5-4 to TRBJ2-2; TRBD1 agrees at 11 bases. The CDR3 has 15 amino acids. Trimming took 2 bases from V and 8 from J; bases not matched to a gene: 5. Per germline, CDR1 SGHNT and CDR2 YYREEE (reference sequence). The CDR3 is CASSLGQGALGELFF. In DNA, the CDR3 is TGTGCCAGCAGCTTAGGACAGGGGGCGCTGGGGGAGCTGTTTTTT.

This chain joins TRBV7-2 and TRBJ1-5, with TRBD1 as a possible D gene (6 bases). V lost 5 bases and J lost 6, with 14 bases in between. Germline lookup yields CDR1 SGHTA and CDR2 FQGNSA. This CDR3 region has 14 residues. The CDR3 reads CASSLRDMGQPQHF. As DNA, the CDR3 is TGTGCCAGCAGCCTACGGGACATGGGTCAGCCCCAGCATTTT.

A single count supports this clone. The chain links TRBV5-8 to TRBJ2-3, with D uncertain. CDR3 length equals 15 residues. Germline assignment: CDR1 SGHTS and CDR2 YDEGEE. The V and J ends lost 0 bases and 3 bases respectively, with 11 bases between them. This CDR3 reads CASSLARVRTDTQYF. CDR3 bases: TGTGCCAGCAGCTTGGCCCGGGTTAGAACAGATACGCAGTATTTT.

The chain carries TRBV30 and TRBJ2-1; 7 nucleotides line up with TRBD2. This CDR3 spans 12 amino acids. The trim removed 3 bases at V and 10 bases at J, leaving 6 bases unmatched. The germline V gene has CDR1 GTSNPN and CDR2 SVGIG (reference sequence). The CDR3 spells CAWSLGLGEQFF. The CDR3 DNA reads TGTGCCTGGAGCCTAGGACTAGGGGAGCAGTTCTTC.

A few counts support this clone. Other DNA sequences within the sample encode an identical CDR3. V is TRBV9 and J is TRBJ2-7, with 11 bases aligning to TRBD1. CDR3 length: 14 amino acids. V dropped 4 bases and J dropped 4; count of bases not matched to a gene: 4. CDR1 and CDR2 from the germline V gene are SGDLS and YYNGEE. The CDR3 here is CASSPGQGAYEQYF. CDR3 sequence (DNA): TGTGCCAGCAGCCCAGGACAGGGGGCTTACGAGCAGTACTTC.

This chain connects TRBV27 to TRBJ1-2; TRBD1 is a possible D gene (6 bases). The germline gives CDR1 MNHEY, CDR2 SMNVEV (reference sequence). Trimming stripped 10 bases from V and 8 bases from J, with 17 bases between. This CDR3 spans 12 amino acids. Here the CDR3 DNA reads TGTGCCACTTCTACAGGGTACGACGGCTACACCTTC. It encodes CATSTGYDGYTF.

The rearrangement joins TRBV14 to TRBJ2-5; D may be TRBD2 (6 bases). Trimming took 3 bases from V and 5 from J, leaving 16 bases between them. Germline V CDR1 and CDR2: SGHDN, FVKESK. The CDR3 has 15 residues. CDR3: CASSHLTRRGETQYF. CDR3 DNA: TGTGCCAGCAGCCACTTGACTAGGAGGGGCGAGACCCAGTACTTC.

Notes on this clone: This specimen includes other DNA sequences encoding the same CDR3. This rearrangement joins TRBV30 to TRBJ2-3, with TRBD1 matching over 7 bases. The CDR3 has 15 residues. CDR1 is GTSNPN, CDR2 SVGIG, per germline (reference sequence). J was trimmed by 2 bases and V by 2 bases; bases with no gene match: 7. CDR3 residues: CAWSPKQGFTDTQYF. In DNA, the CDR3 is TGTGCCTGGAGTCCCAAACAGGGGTTCACAGATACGCAGTATTTT.

The V call is TRBV27, the J call TRBJ1-5; no clear D. Deletions cut 2 bases from V and 2 bases from J, with 7 bases between. The CDR3 covers 14 residues. The germline gives CDR1 MNHEY, CDR2 SMNVEV (reference sequence). The CDR3 region is CASSLNRRNQPQHF. The DNA for the CDR3 is TGTGCCAGCAGTTTAAACAGACGCAATCAGCCCCAGCATTTT.

This CDR3 reads CASSALAGGPGELFF. The CDR3 DNA is TGTGCCAGCAGCGCCTTAGCGGGGGGGCCCGGGGAGCTGTTTTTT. The chain uses TRBV7-2 and TRBJ2-2; 11 nucleotides agree with TRBD2. J gave up 6 bases and V 5 bases, and 5 bases lay outside the gene matches. Germline CDR1 and CDR2: SGHTA and FQGNSA. The CDR3 is 15 residues long.

The chain couples TRBV25-1 to TRBJ1-3; tentative D call: TRBD1 (5 bases). From germline, CDR1 is MGHDK and CDR2 SYGVNS. The CDR3 is made up of 18 amino acids. Trimming cost V 4 bases and J 0 bases, with 19 bases left between them. The CDR3 loop reads CASSAGGWRGGSGNTIYF. Here the CDR3 DNA reads TGTGCCAGCAGTGCTGGGGGTTGGAGGGGAGGCTCTGGAAACACCATATATTTT.

The chain links TRBV7-9 to TRBJ1-2; TRBD1 matches 9 bases. V trimming: 1 base; J trimming: 6 bases; junction bases outside the gene matches: 12. The CDR3 is 17 residues long. The germline V gene has CDR1 SEHNR and CDR2 FQNEAQ (reference sequence). CDR3 region: CASSLESLRTGAHGYTF. The CDR3 coding sequence is TGTGCCAGCAGCTTAGAATCTTTGAGGACAGGGGCACATGGCTACACCTTC. Using reference TRBV7-9 and TRBJ1-2 for the parts outside the CDR3, the full variable domain is DTGVSQNPRHKITKRGQNVTFRCDPISEHNRLYWYRQTLGQGPEFLTYFQNEAQLEKSRLLSDRFSAERPKGSFSTLEIQRTEQGDSAMYLCASSLESLRTGAHGYTFGSGTRLTVV.

CDR3 bases: TGCGCCAGCAGCCAACACCCGGTAAATCAGCCCCAGCATTTT. This translates into CASSQHPVNQPQHF. The chain joins TRBV4-1 to TRBJ1-5; D remains unclear. Trimming took off 2 bases at V and 4 bases at J, with 9 bases between the two ends. Germline V gene lookup returns CDR1 MGHRA and CDR2 YSYEKL. The length of the CDR3 is 14 residues.

The chain is built from TRBV4-3 and TRBJ1-2; 8 nucleotides match TRBD1. Trimming cost V 4 bases and J 7 bases; bases outside gene matches: 11. Germline CDR1 LGHNA, CDR2 YSLEER. The CDR3 consists of 15 residues. The CDR3 bases are TGCGCCAGCAGCCGGGAGACAGGGGCCTCCTCTGGCTACACCTTC. Protein: CASSRETGASSGYTF.

The table lists this clone with a count of one. The gene calls are TRBV27 and TRBJ2-6; D is uncertain. CDR3 size: 15 residues. Germline values: CDR1 MNHEY, CDR2 SMNVEV (reference sequence). V was trimmed by 8 bases and J by 0 bases, leaving 11 bases between them. The CDR3 sequence is CASGRLSSGANVLTF. Written as DNA, the CDR3 is TGTGCCAGCGGTAGACTGAGCTCTGGGGCCAACGTCCTGACTTTC. The complete variable domain, with remaining parts taken from reference TRBV27 and TRBJ2-6, reads EAQVTQNPRYLITVTGKKLTVTCSQNMNHEYMSWYRQDPGLGLRQIYYSMNVEVTDKGDVPEGYKVSRKEKRNFPLILESPSPNQTSLYFCASGRLSSGANVLTFGAGSRLTVL.

The chain combines TRBV6-1 with TRBJ1-3; tentatively, D is TRBD1 (6 bases). V lost 2 bases and J lost 0, with 11 bases in between. Looked up from germline, CDR1 is MNHNS and CDR2 is SASEGT. The CDR3 sequence is 16 residues long. The CDR3 DNA reads TGTGCCAGCAGTGAAAGCGGGGGCCGCTCTGGAAACACCATATATTTT. Protein: CASSESGGRSGNTIYF.

The chain joins TRBV6-1 to TRBJ1-2; 7 bases map to TRBD1. CDR3 size: 15 residues. Germline values: CDR1 MNHNS, CDR2 SASEGT. With V trimmed by 9 bases and J by 6 bases, 16 bases remained unmatched. The CDR3 protein is CASRPPGQSPDGYTF. CDR3 DNA: TGTGCCAGTCGGCCCCCGGGACAGTCACCTGATGGCTACACCTTC.

The chain is built from TRBV25-1 and TRBJ2-7, with D perhaps TRBD1 (6 bases). CDR3 length: 13 residues. Looked up from germline, CDR1 is MGHDK and CDR2 is SYGVNS. Deletions cut 4 bases from V and 5 bases from J, with 12 bases between. CDR3 in DNA: TGTGCCAGCAGTGGAAAAACAGGGAACGAGCAGTACTTC. It translates to CASSGKTGNEQYF.

This clone was seen only once. The chain couples TRBV6-5 to TRBJ2-7; 10 bases fit TRBD1. Germline V CDR1 and CDR2: MNHEY, SVGAGI. V lost 2 bases to trimming and J lost 0 bases; unmatched junction nucleotides: 4. The CDR3 covers 16 residues. Written as DNA, the CDR3 is TGTGCCAGCAGTTACGAGGGACAGGGGATCTCCTACGAGCAGTACTTC. This codes for CASSYEGQGISYEQYF.

The chain employs TRBV6-1 and TRBJ2-7; D gene uncertain. The V gene's germline CDR1 is MNHNS and CDR2 SASEGT. V was trimmed by 0 bases and J by 6 bases, leaving 15 bases between them. The CDR3 runs to 15 residues. The CDR3 sequence is CASSEAPHRSSEQYF. The CDR3 DNA follows: TGTGCCAGCAGTGAAGCGCCGCACCGATCGAGCGAGCAGTACTTC.

V usage is TRBV9 and J usage is TRBJ2-3; D is unclear. V was shortened by 1 base and J by 2 bases, with 8 bases between the two germline ends. This CDR3 is built from 14 residues. Germline CDR1 and CDR2: SGDLS and YYNGEE. The CDR3: CASSVSTTTDTQYF. The CDR3 bases are TGTGCCAGCAGCGTATCAACTACCACAGATACGCAGTATTTT. The full variable domain, in which reference TRBV9 and TRBJ2-3 provide the parts outside the CDR3, is DSGVTQTPKHLITATGQRVTLRCSPRSGDLSVYWYQQSLDQGLQFLIQYYNGEERAKGNILERFSAQQFPDLHSELNLSSLELGDSALYFCASSVSTTTDTQYFGPGTRLTVL.

V gene TRBV11-1 combines with J gene TRBJ2-5; possible D gene TRBD1, 6 bases. Trimming pared 1 base from V and 5 bases from J, leaving 20 bases between. The germline gives CDR1 SGHAT, CDR2 FQDESV (reference sequence). The CDR3 extends over 17 amino acids. CDR3 nucleotide sequence: TGTGCCAGCAGCTTAGGGCTGGGTCAGGGGATCATGGAGACCCAGTACTTC. Amino acids: CASSLGLGQGIMETQYF.